The 22 T cell receptor beta chains presented below share a single source sample, sequenced in a study of blood T cell repertoires in COVID-19. Assay: immunoSEQ multiplex PCR; the TCRdb copy retains only in-frame clones and omits some. The sample comprises some 110,000 clones, more than 75% of which are singletons, and 15% rests with the top ten. The sample comprised peripheral blood. The receptor set was obtained from a man aged 45-65 years with acute or convalescent COVID-19.

The J gene is TRBJ2-7, the V gene TRBV28; 10 nucleotides agree with TRBD2. Germline lookup yields CDR1 MDHEN and CDR2 SYDVKM. Trimming took 3 bases from V and 1 from J; bases not matched to a gene: 6. The CDR3 is made up of 16 amino acids. The CDR3, as DNA: TGTGCCAGCAGTTTCTGGGGGACTAGCGCTTCCTACGAGCAGTACTTC. The encoded protein is CASSFWGTSASYEQYF.

The chain uses TRBV5-1 and TRBJ2-5; 8 nucleotides line up with TRBD1. J lost 2 bases, V lost 4 bases, and 4 bases had no gene match. This CDR3 contains 14 residues. The germline CDR1 and CDR2 sequences are SGHRS and YFSETQ. CDR3 DNA sequence: TGCGCCAGCAGCGCTGGACAGGGTCAAGAGACCCAGTACTTC. Its translation: CASSAGQGQETQYF.

The rearrangement links TRBV6-5 to TRBJ2-3; D gene unclear. CDR3 length: 14 amino acids. Trimming took off 6 bases at V and 2 bases at J, with 12 bases between the two ends. Germline CDR1 and CDR2: MNHEY and SVGAGI. CDR3 amino acids: CASSVSAYTDTQYF. The CDR3, as DNA: TGTGCCAGCAGCGTGAGCGCTTACACAGATACGCAGTATTTT.

J is TRBJ2-1 and V is TRBV18; 12 bases line up with TRBD2. Germline values: CDR1 KGHSH, CDR2 LQKENI. The CDR3 contains 16 residues. The J segment lost 7 bases and the V segment lost 5 bases, leaving 9 bases of the junction unmatched. CDR3 DNA sequence: TGTGCCAGCTCATTTTCTAGCGGGAGGGCCCGGAATGAGCAGTTCTTC. It encodes CASSFSSGRARNEQFF.

The rearrangement links TRBV7-9 to TRBJ2-7; TRBD2 matches at 9 bases. This CDR3 region has 15 residues. Germline CDR1 SEHNR, CDR2 FQNEAQ (reference sequence). The junction had 5 bases not matched to a gene; V was cut back by 3 bases and J by 2 bases. The DNA for the CDR3 is TGTGCCAGCAGCTTTAGCGGGAGTGGGGCCTACGAGCAGTACTTC. It translates to CASSFSGSGAYEQYF. The whole variable domain, remainder taken from reference TRBV7-9 and TRBJ2-7, is DTGVSQNPRHKITKRGQNVTFRCDPISEHNRLYWYRQTLGQGPEFLTYFQNEAQLEKSRLLSDRFSAERPKGSFSTLEIQRTEQGDSAMYLCASSFSGSGAYEQYFGPGTRLTVT.

The chain carries TRBV28 and TRBJ2-5; no clear D. There are 14 residues in the CDR3. Germline V gives CDR1 MDHEN, CDR2 SYDVKM. V shed 2 bases and J shed 2 bases, with 9 bases lying between them. CDR3 in DNA: TGTGCCAGCAGTTTACCCCAGGAACAAGAGACCCAGTACTTC. Translating gives CASSLPQEQETQYF.

The chain employs TRBV11-2 and TRBJ2-5, with 10 bases that match TRBD2. The CDR3 contains 14 residues. V was clipped by 6 bases and J by 2 bases; unmatched bases: 3. Germline-derived CDR1 and CDR2 are SGHAT and FQNNGV. CDR3: CASSPGLAQETQYF. For the CDR3, the DNA is TGTGCCAGCAGTCCGGGACTAGCGCAAGAGACCCAGTACTTC.

This chain links TRBV29-1 with TRBJ1-1; D unclear. The CDR3 totals 13 residues. The V end was cut by 7 bases, the J end by 1 base, with 13 bases between. Germline V gives CDR1 SQVTM, CDR2 ANQGSEA. The CDR3 coding sequence is TGCAGCGCCGACCGGGGAGGGAACACTGAAGCTTTCTTT. Protein sequence: CSADRGGNTEAFF.

The V gene is TRBV5-6, the J gene TRBJ2-7; no firm D call. The CDR3 totals 14 residues. Trimming stripped 3 bases from V and 2 bases from J, with 12 bases between. Per the germline V gene, CDR1 is SGHDT and CDR2 is YYEEEE. The CDR3 coding sequence is TGTGCCAGCAGCTACACATCCACCGCCTACGAGCAGTACTTC. It encodes CASSYTSTAYEQYF.

This clone was recorded once. The V call is TRBV5-1, the J call TRBJ2-7, with D possibly matching TRBD2 (7 bases). Germline V gene lookup returns CDR1 SGHRS and CDR2 YFSETQ. Trimming removed 4 bases at V and 3 bases at J, with 14 bases between. The CDR3 runs 14 residues. CDR3 residues: CASSPRGAGYEQYF. CDR3 DNA: TGCGCCAGCAGCCCTCGGGGGGCTGGCTACGAGCAGTACTTC.

The rearrangement joins TRBV5-1 to TRBJ2-7; TRBD1 matches 8 bases. V was clipped by 3 bases and J by 0 bases; unmatched bases: 2. The CDR3 extends over 14 amino acids. The V gene's germline CDR1 is SGHRS and CDR2 YFSETQ. For the CDR3, the DNA is TGCGCCAGCAGCTCGGGACAGGTCTCCTACGAGCAGTACTTC. This gives the protein CASSSGQVSYEQYF.

The chain uses TRBV27 and TRBJ1-4, with D hard to call. The CDR3 length is 15 residues. V was shortened by 3 bases and J by 0 bases, with 8 bases between the two germline ends. Germline V gene sequence: CDR1 MNHEY, CDR2 SMNVEV (reference sequence). In DNA, the CDR3 is TGTGCCAGCAGTTTTACGGTTGCAACTAATGAAAAACTGTTTTTT. As protein: CASSFTVATNEKLFF.

In nucleotides, the CDR3 is TGCAGTGCTAGTGGAGACAACAATCAGCCCCAGCATTTT. Amino acid sequence: CSASGDNNQPQHF. The chain combines TRBV20-1 with TRBJ1-5; D is uncertain. There are 13 residues in the CDR3. V gave up 3 bases and J gave up 3 bases, with 9 bases separating them. CDR1 and CDR2 from the germline V gene are DFQATT and SNEGSKA (reference sequence).

The chain is built from TRBV6-5 and TRBJ2-1; D remains ambiguous. V was trimmed by 5 bases and J by 3 bases, leaving 5 bases between them. This CDR3 contains 12 residues. Germline CDR1 and CDR2: MNHEY and SVGAGI. The CDR3 DNA follows: TGTGCCAGCAGTATCGGCTACAATGAGCAGTTCTTC. Residues: CASSIGYNEQFF.

The rearrangement uses TRBV30 and TRBJ1-3; perhaps TRBD1 as D (5 bases). Germline values: CDR1 GTSNPN, CDR2 SVGIG (reference sequence). V was cut by 0 bases and J by 2 bases, with 11 bases left in between. This CDR3 is built from 15 residues. CDR3 protein: CAWSVRQGTGNTIYF. The CDR3 coding sequence is TGTGCCTGGAGTGTACGGCAGGGAACTGGAAACACCATATATTTT.

The chain is built from TRBV4-1 and TRBJ2-7; 7 bases agree with TRBD1. Unmatched junction bases numbered 3, after V lost 4 bases and J lost 0 bases. The CDR3 is 14 residues long. In germline, CDR1 is MGHRA, CDR2 YSYEKL. CDR3 DNA sequence: TGCGCCAGCAGCCCGACAGGGAGCTCCTACGAGCAGTACTTC. Its protein is CASSPTGSSYEQYF.

The V call is TRBV3-1 (or the pseudogene TRBV3-2), the J call TRBJ1-2; TRBD1 is a possible D gene (5 bases). V was pared by 5 bases and J by 5 bases, with 12 bases between. Germline V gene data show CDR1 as LGHDT and CDR2 as YNNKEL (reference sequence). There are 13 residues in the CDR3. CDR3 amino acids: CASSEGTVYGYTF. CDR3 DNA: TGTGCCAGCAGCGAAGGGACTGTGTATGGCTACACCTTC.

This clone has a single count. This chain links TRBV19 with TRBJ2-3, with 13 bases matching TRBD2. Trimming cost V 4 bases and J 2 bases; bases outside gene matches: 3. The CDR3 is 16 residues long. Germline assignment: CDR1 LNHDA and CDR2 SQIVND (reference sequence). The CDR3 DNA reads TGTGCCAGTAGTACGGGACTAGCGGGACCCACAGATACGCAGTATTTT. Its translation: CASSTGLAGPTDTQYF.

V usage is TRBV19 and J usage is TRBJ1-2; 7 bases are shared with TRBD1. CDR1 and CDR2 from the germline V gene are LNHDA and SQIVND (reference sequence). J was trimmed by 7 bases and V by 3 bases; bases with no gene match: 5. This CDR3 is 13 amino acids long. The chain's CDR3 is CASSIKQGIGYTF. In nucleotides, the CDR3 is TGTGCCAGTAGTATTAAACAGGGGATTGGCTACACCTTC. Together with reference TRBV19 and TRBJ1-2, the CDR3 gives the full variable domain: DGGITQSPKYLFRKEGQNVTLSCEQNLNHDAMYWYRQDPGQGLRLIYYSQIVNDFQKGDIAEGYSVSREKKESFPLTVTSAQKNPTAFYLCASSIKQGIGYTFGSGTRLTVV.

This clone occurred once. The chain couples TRBV27 to TRBJ2-1; D gene uncertain. Germline-derived CDR1 and CDR2 are MNHEY and SMNVEV (reference sequence). This CDR3 contains 12 residues. Trimming took 8 bases from V and 2 from J, leaving 7 bases between them. The CDR3 DNA reads as TGTGCCAGCGGCGGCCCCTACAATGAGCAGTTCTTC. It yields the protein CASGGPYNEQFF.

The rearrangement links TRBV5-1 to TRBJ2-1, with TRBD1 identical over 7 bases. The length of the CDR3 is 15 residues. Germline CDR1 SGHRS, CDR2 YFSETQ. Trimming removed 4 bases from V and 4 bases from J; junction bases left unmatched: 8. Here the CDR3 DNA reads TGCGCCAGCAGCCCCACCGGACAGGAATACAATGAGCAGTTCTTC. It codes for CASSPTGQEYNEQFF.

The chain links TRBV19 to TRBJ2-1; the D is unclear. Germline CDR1 and CDR2: LNHDA and SQIVND (reference sequence). CDR3 length: 13 amino acids. Trimming stripped 3 bases from V and 8 bases from J, with 11 bases between. CDR3 bases: TGTGCCAGTAGTATGGTCGGTGGAGATGAGCAGTTCTTC. It is translated as CASSMVGGDEQFF.